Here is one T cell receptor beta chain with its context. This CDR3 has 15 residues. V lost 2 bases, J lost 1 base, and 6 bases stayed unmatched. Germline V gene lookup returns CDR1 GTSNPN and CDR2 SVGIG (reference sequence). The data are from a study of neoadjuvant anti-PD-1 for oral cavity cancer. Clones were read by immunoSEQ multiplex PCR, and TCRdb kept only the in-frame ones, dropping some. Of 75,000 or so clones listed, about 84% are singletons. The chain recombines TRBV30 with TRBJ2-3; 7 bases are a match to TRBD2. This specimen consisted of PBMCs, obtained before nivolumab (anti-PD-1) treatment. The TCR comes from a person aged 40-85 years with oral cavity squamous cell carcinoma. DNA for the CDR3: TGTGCCTGGAGTCGTCTAGCGGCGGGCACAGATACGCAGTATTTT. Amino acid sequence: CAWSRLAAGTDTQYF. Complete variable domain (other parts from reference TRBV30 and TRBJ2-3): SQTIHQWPATLVQPVGSPLSLECTVEGTSNPNLYWYRQAAGRGLQLLFYSVGIGQISSEVPQNLSASRPQDRQFILSSKKLLLSDSGFYLCAWSRLAAGTDTQYFGPGTRLTVL.